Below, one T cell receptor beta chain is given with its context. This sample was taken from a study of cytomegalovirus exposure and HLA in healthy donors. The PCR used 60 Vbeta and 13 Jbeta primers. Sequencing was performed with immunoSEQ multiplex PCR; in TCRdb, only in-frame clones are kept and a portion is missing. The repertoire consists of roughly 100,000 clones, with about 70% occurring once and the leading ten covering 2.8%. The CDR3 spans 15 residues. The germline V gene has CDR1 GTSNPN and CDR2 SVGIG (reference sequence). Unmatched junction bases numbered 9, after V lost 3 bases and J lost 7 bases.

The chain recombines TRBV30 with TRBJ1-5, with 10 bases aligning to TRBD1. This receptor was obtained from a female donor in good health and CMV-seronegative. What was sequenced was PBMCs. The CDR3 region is CAWSLGPGQGQPQHF. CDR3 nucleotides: TGTGCCTGGAGCCTGGGACCGGGACAGGGGCAGCCCCAGCATTTT. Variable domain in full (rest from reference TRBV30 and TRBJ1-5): SQTIHQWPATLVQPVGSPLSLECTVEGTSNPNLYWYRQAAGRGLQLLFYSVGIGQISSEVPQNLSASRPQDRQFILSSKKLLLSDSGFYLCAWSLGPGQGQPQHFGDGTRLSIL.